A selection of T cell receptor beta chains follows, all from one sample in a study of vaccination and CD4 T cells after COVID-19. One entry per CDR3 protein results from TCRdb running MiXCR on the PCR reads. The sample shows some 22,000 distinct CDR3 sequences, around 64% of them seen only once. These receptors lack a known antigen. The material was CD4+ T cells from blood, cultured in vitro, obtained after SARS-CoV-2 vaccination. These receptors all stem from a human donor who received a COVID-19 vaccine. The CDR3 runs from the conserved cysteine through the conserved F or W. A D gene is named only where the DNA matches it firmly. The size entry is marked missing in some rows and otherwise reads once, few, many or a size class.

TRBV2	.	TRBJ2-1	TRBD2	TGTGCCAGCAGTGAGCGCGGGAGAGCCCACAATGAGCAGTTCTTC	CASSERGRAHNEQFF
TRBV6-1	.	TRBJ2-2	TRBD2	TGTGCCATCAGGAGCGGGGGGGGGAACACCGGGGAGCTGTTTTTT	CAIRSGGGNTGELFF
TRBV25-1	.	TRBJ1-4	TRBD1	TGTGCCAGCAGTGGACAGGGACCTTGGGCTAATGAAAAACTGTTTTTT	CASSGQGPWANEKLFF
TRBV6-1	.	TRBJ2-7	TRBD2	TGTGCCAGCAGTGTACACTGGACTAGCGTGAGCTCCTACGAGCAGTACTTC	CASSVHWTSVSSYEQYF
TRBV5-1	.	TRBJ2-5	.	TGCGCCAGCAGCTTGTTCTTCCAGGGGGAGACCCAGTACTTC	CASSLFFQGETQYF
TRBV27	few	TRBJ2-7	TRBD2	TGTGCCAGCGGAATCCTAGCGGGGGGGCCGCTTGAGCAGTACTTC	CASGILAGGPLEQYF
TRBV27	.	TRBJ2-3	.	TGTGCCAGCAGTACCGTATGGCGGGGGACATGGAATACGCAGTATTTT	CASSTVWRGTWNTQYF
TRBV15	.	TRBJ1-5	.	TGTGCCACCAGCAACCGGAATCAGCCCCAGCATTTT	CATSNRNQPQHF
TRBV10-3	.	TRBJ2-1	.	TGTGCCATCAGTGGATCGGACGAGAATGAGCAGTTCTTC	CAISGSDENEQFF
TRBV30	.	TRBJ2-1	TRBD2	TGTGCCTGGGACAACGGTCTAGCGGGGGGGCCATTCGAGCAGTTCTTC	CAWDNGLAGGPFEQFF
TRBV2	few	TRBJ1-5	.	TGTGCCAGCAGTGAAGTCGGGGGAGGGCCCCAGCATTTT	CASSEVGGGPQHF
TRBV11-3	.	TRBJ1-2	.	TGTGCCAGCAGCTTAGGGCCAGGGGCCTACACCTTC	CASSLGPGAYTF
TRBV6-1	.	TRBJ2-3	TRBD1	TGTGCCAGCACTAGAAGACAGGGGCCTAGCACAGATACGCAGTATTTT	CASTRRQGPSTDTQYF
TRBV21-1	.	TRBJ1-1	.	TGTGCCAGCAGCAAAGTAGCAGGGGGCGAGGGGAACACTGAAGCTTTCTTT	CASSKVAGGEGNTEAFF
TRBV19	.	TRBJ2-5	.	TGTGCCAGTAGCACCCACCGCCAAGAGACCCAGTACTTC	CASSTHRQETQYF
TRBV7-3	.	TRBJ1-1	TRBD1	TGTGCCAGCAGCTTAAAAGGGACAGGGTTCCTGGGAACTGAAGCTTTCTTT	CASSLKGTGFLGTEAFF
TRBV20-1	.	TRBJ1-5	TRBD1	TGCAGTGCTTCCGGGACAGGGCGCAATCAGCCCCAGCATTTT	CSASGTGRNQPQHF
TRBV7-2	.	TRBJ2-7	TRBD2	TGTGCCAGCAGCTCCGGACTAGCGAACTACGAGCAGTACTTC	CASSSGLANYEQYF
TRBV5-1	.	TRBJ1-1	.	TGCGCCAGCAGCTTCCCCGACAGACTGAACACTGAAGCTTTCTTT	CASSFPDRLNTEAFF
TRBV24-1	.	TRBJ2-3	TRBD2	TGTGCCACCAGTGATTTAACTAGCGGGGGGACCACAGATACGCAGTATTTT	CATSDLTSGGTTDTQYF
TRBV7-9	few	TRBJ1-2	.	TGTGCCAGCAGCTTTCAGGGGACTGGCTACACCTTC	CASSFQGTGYTF
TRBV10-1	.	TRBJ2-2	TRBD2	TGCGCCAGCAGCCAAGCTATAGCGGGGGGAGCCGGGGAGCTGTTTTTT	CASSQAIAGGAGELFF
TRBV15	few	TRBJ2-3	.	TGTGCCACCAGCAGAGATAAGACAGATACGCAGTATTTT	CATSRDKTDTQYF
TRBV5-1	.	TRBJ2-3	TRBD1	TGCGCCAGCGGCGCGGGACAGGGGCCGAGCACAGATACGCAGTATTTT	CASGAGQGPSTDTQYF
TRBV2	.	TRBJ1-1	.	TGTGCCAGCCGATCCAGGGTGAGGAAGAACACTGAAGCTTTCTTT	CASRSRVRKNTEAFF
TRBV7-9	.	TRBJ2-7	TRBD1	TGTGCCAGCAGCCCCCTTGTAACCGGGACAGCCCCCGAGCAGTACTTC	CASSPLVTGTAPEQYF
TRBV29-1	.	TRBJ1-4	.	TGCAGCGGAGGGGCAACTAATGAAAAACTGTTTTTT	CSGGATNEKLFF
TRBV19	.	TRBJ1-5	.	TGTGCCAGTAGTATAGGCACGATTGGGCCCCAGCATTTT	CASSIGTIGPQHF
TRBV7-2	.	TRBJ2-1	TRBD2	TGTGCCAGCAGCTTAGCCCCTAGCGGGCTCAATGAGCAGTTCTTC	CASSLAPSGLNEQFF
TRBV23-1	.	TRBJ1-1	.	TGCGCCAGCAGTCCTCCAGGGGTCACTGAAGCTTTCTTT	CASSPPGVTEAFF
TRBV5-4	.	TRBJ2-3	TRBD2	TGTGCCAGCAGCTTGGATCCACTAGCGGGGGGACGAGATACGCAGTATTTT	CASSLDPLAGGRDTQYF
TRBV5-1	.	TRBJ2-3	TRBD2	TGCGCCAGCAGCCTCCTAGCGGGGGGCCGCACAGATACGCAGTATTTT	CASSLLAGGRTDTQYF
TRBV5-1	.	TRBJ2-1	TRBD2	TGCGCCAGCAGCTTGGGGACAGGACTAGCGTCTCGTAATGAGCAGTTCTTC	CASSLGTGLASRNEQFF
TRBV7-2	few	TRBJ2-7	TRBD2	TGTGCCAGCAGCAGGACTAGCGGGGGGCCTCGTCTGTACGAGCAGTACTTC	CASSRTSGGPRLYEQYF
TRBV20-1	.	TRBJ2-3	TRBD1	TGCAGTGCTGAGGACAGGGTCAACACAGATACGCAGTATTTT	CSAEDRVNTDTQYF
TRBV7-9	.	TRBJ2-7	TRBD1	TGTGCCAGCAGCTTAGCCCAGGGGAGGACAGGGGGCTACGAGCAGTACTTC	CASSLAQGRTGGYEQYF
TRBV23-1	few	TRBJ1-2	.	TGCGCCAGCATTCCCGATTTGTCCCTATCATGTTATGGCTACACCTTC	CASIPDLSLSCYGYTF
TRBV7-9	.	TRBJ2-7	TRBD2	TGTGCCAGCAGCCCCCGTTCGGGGGGGCAGGGCGAGCAGTACTTC	CASSPRSGGQGEQYF
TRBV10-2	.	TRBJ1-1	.	TGCGCCAGCAGCGATGATGTGGGCACTGAAGCTTTCTTT	CASSDDVGTEAFF
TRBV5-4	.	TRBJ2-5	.	TGTGCCAGCAGCTCCATAGGAGGGGGGCGCCAAGAGACCCAGTACTTC	CASSSIGGGRQETQYF
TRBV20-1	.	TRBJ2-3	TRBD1	TGCAGTGCCCCCCCCCGGGACAGGGCAGATACGCAGTATTTT	CSAPPRDRADTQYF
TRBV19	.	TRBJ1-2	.	TGTGCCAGTAGTCCGCGCAAATCTCGAAGAGGATATGGCTACACCTTC	CASSPRKSRRGYGYTF
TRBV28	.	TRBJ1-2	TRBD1	TGTGCCAGCAGGGATGACAGGGACTATGGCTACACCTTC	CASRDDRDYGYTF
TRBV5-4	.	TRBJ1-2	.	TGTGCCAGCAGCTTCCCCCGGACAGACTATGGCTACACCTTC	CASSFPRTDYGYTF
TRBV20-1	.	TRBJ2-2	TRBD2	TGCAGTGCTAGGCGTAGCGGGTCAGGCGGGGAGCTGTTTTTT	CSARRSGSGGELFF
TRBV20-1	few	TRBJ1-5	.	TGCAGTGCTAGAGAATTGAAGGGATGGCAGCCCCAGCATTTT	CSARELKGWQPQHF
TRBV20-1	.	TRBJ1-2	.	TGCAGTGCTAGGGGAGGGACGGCCTATGGCTACACCTTC	CSARGGTAYGYTF
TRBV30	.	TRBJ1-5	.	TGTGCCTGGAGTGTACGGGGGCGCGGCAGCAATCAGCCCCAGCATTTT	CAWSVRGRGSNQPQHF
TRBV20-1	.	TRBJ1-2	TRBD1	TGCAGTGCTAGCACCGGGACAGGGGGCGCGTCTTTCTATGGCTACACCTTC	CSASTGTGGASFYGYTF
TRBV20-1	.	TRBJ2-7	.	TGCAGTGCTACGAACAGGGACGAGCAGTACTTC	CSATNRDEQYF
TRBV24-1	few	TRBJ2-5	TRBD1	TGTGCCACACAGGGGGCGTGGCAAGAGACCCAGTACTTC	CATQGAWQETQYF
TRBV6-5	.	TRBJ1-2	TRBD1	TGTGCCAGCAGTTTTGACAGGGAGGGTGGCTACACCTTC	CASSFDREGGYTF
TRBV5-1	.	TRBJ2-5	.	TGCGCCAGCAGCTTGGGCAGGGTCATCCAAGAGACCCAGTACTTC	CASSLGRVIQETQYF
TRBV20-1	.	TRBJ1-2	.	TGCAGTGCTAGAGCCTCAGGACACCAGCCCTCCTATGGCTACACCTTC	CSARASGHQPSYGYTF
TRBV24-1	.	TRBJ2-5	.	TGTGCCACCAGTTACGCGGGACAAGAGACCCAGTACTTC	CATSYAGQETQYF
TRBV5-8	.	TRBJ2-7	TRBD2	TGTGCCAGCAGCTTGGAACCGGGACTAGCCGAGCAGTACTTC	CASSLEPGLAEQYF
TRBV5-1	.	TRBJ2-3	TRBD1	TGCGCCAGCAGCTGGACATCGGGACAGATCACGCAGTATTTT	CASSWTSGQITQYF